This T cell receptor beta chain was identified in a study of CD8 T cells in ankylosing spondylitis. This CDR3 is 15 amino acids long. The J segment lost 5 bases and the V segment lost 3 bases, leaving 7 bases of the junction unmatched. CDR1 is DFQATT, CDR2 SNEGSKA, per germline (reference sequence). TCRdb re-analysed the 5' RACE reads in MiXCR, keeping a single row per CDR3 protein. The sample holds some 450,000 distinct CDR3 sequences, roughly 18% seen once. Study-level points and caveats: It appeared that ankylosing spondylitis blood was characterized by a TCR beta motif of about eight highly homologous variants. Previous work reported some of these motif variants in the synovial fluid and blood of reactive arthritis.

Concerning this clonotype: Its antigen is not identified.

Input material: blood, either unsorted or a sorted T cell fraction (not recorded which). The chain carries TRBV20-1 and TRBJ1-4, with 9 bases fitting TRBD1. This receptor was identified in a male donor with ankylosing spondylitis. In nucleotides, the CDR3 is TGCAGTGCTAGGGGGACAGGGAGATGGAATGAAAAACTGTTTTTT. Residues: CSARGTGRWNEKLFF.